The 14 T cell receptor beta chains listed next were all sequenced from one sample in a study of CD8+CD57+ T cells in acquired aplastic anemia. According to the study, genomic DNA was the template for TCR beta VDJ and CDR3 profiling. TCRdb independently ran MiXCR on the reads; one entry per CDR3 protein. The sample yields about 160,000 distinct CDR3 sequences, roughly 48% seen once. All sequencing subjects had displayed CD8+CD57+ cell expansion on flow cytometry. Material: sorted CD4+, CD8+, or CD8+CD57+ T cells (not recorded which) from PBMCs. The receptors were sampled from a human donor with aplastic anemia.

This clonotype was seen ten or more times. The chain employs TRBV5-1 and TRBJ2-5; TRBD2 matches at 15 bases. Germline V gene lookup returns CDR1 SGHRS and CDR2 YFSETQ. V trimming: 3 bases; J trimming: 2 bases; junction bases outside the gene matches: 5. This CDR3 is 17 amino acids long. The CDR3 nucleotides read TGCGCCAGCAGCTCGGGACTAGCGGGAGGAGAACAAGAGACCCAGTACTTC. This sequence encodes CASSSGLAGGEQETQYF.

Many counts were recorded for this clonotype. The rearrangement joins TRBV20-1 to TRBJ1-1; D is ambiguous. V lost 2 bases, J lost 0 bases, and 10 bases lay in between. CDR1 is DFQATT, CDR2 SNEGSKA, per germline (reference sequence). The CDR3 consists of 14 residues. Here the CDR3 reads CSARSAAVNTEAFF. In DNA, the CDR3 is TGCAGTGCTAGAAGTGCGGCAGTGAACACTGAAGCTTTCTTT.

Ten or more counts support this clonotype. The chain has TRBV19 and TRBJ1-1; tentatively, D is TRBD1 (6 bases). Germline lookup yields CDR1 LNHDA and CDR2 SQIVND (reference sequence). V gave up 6 bases and J gave up 0 bases, with 11 bases separating them. The CDR3 totals 14 residues. CDR3 coding DNA: TGTGCCAGTAGCCCGGGACAATTGAACACTGAAGCTTTCTTT. This sequence encodes CASSPGQLNTEAFF.

V usage is TRBV24-1 and J usage is TRBJ2-7; 9 bases fit TRBD2. CDR3 length: 13 amino acids. CDR1 KGHDR and CDR2 SFDVKD come from the germline V gene. V lost 11 bases to trimming and J lost 5 bases; unmatched junction nucleotides: 9. The CDR3 loop reads CAIGLAGSHEQYF. CDR3 coding DNA: TGTGCCATCGGTCTAGCGGGATCCCACGAGCAGTACTTC.

This clonotype was detected once. The chain has TRBV10-3 and TRBJ2-1, with D maybe TRBD1 (5 bases). V lost 3 bases and J 3 bases, leaving 15 bases between the germline ends. Germline CDR1 ENHRY, CDR2 SYGVKD. The CDR3 sequence is 16 residues long. CDR3 bases: TGTGCCATCAGTGAAACATCAGGGCCGATCTACAATGAGCAGTTCTTC. Encoded protein: CAISETSGPIYNEQFF.

This clonotype was counted only a few times. The chain combines TRBV20-1 with TRBJ2-1; perhaps TRBD2 as D (6 bases). This CDR3 contains 13 residues. In germline, CDR1 is DFQATT, CDR2 SNEGSKA (reference sequence). Trimming took off 2 bases at V and 5 bases at J, with 10 bases between the two ends. The DNA for the CDR3 is TGCAGTGCTAGAAAGCCTAGCGACAATGAGCAGTTCTTC. Its protein product is CSARKPSDNEQFF.

The chain uses TRBV6-4 and TRBJ2-1; 7 bases map to TRBD2. The CDR3 runs to 15 residues. V shed 2 bases and J 7 bases; nucleotides not matched to a gene: 8. CDR1 and CDR2 from the germline V gene are MRHNA and SNTAGT. The CDR3 DNA is TGTGCCAGCAGTGACGGACTTCGGGGGGTAAATGAGCAGTTCTTC. Protein product: CASSDGLRGVNEQFF.

This clonotype has ten or more counts. The V and J genes are TRBV7-2 and TRBJ1-1; D call uncertain. The V gene's germline CDR1 is SGHTA and CDR2 FQGNSA. This CDR3 has 13 amino acids. V dropped 3 bases and J dropped 3 bases, with 8 bases sitting between them. The CDR3 here is CASSFVLDTEAFF. The CDR3 bases are TGTGCCAGCAGCTTCGTATTGGACACTGAAGCTTTCTTT.

This clonotype appeared a single time. J is TRBJ2-1 and V is TRBV9; D is ambiguous. This CDR3 has 14 residues. Trimming removed 0 bases at V and 0 bases at J, with 4 bases between. Germline-derived CDR1 and CDR2 are SGDLS and YYNGEE. CDR3 coding DNA: TGTGCCAGCAGCGTAGACATCTCCTACAATGAGCAGTTCTTC. The encoded protein is CASSVDISYNEQFF. Filled out from reference TRBV9 and TRBJ2-1, the complete variable domain reads DSGVTQTPKHLITATGQRVTLRCSPRSGDLSVYWYQQSLDQGLQFLIQYYNGEERAKGNILERFSAQQFPDLHSELNLSSLELGDSALYFCASSVDISYNEQFFGPGTRLTVL.

CDR3 nucleotides: TGCAGTGCTAGAGATTCACAGGGGGCGAGGCAGCCCCAGCATTTT. As protein: CSARDSQGARQPQHF. This chain links TRBV20-1 with TRBJ1-5; 9 bases agree with TRBD1. CDR1 is DFQATT, CDR2 SNEGSKA, per germline (reference sequence). The trim removed 0 bases at V and 7 bases at J, leaving 7 bases unmatched. This CDR3 contains 15 residues.

V gene TRBV7-6 combines with J gene TRBJ2-5; D may be TRBD2 (6 bases). The CDR3 length is 18 residues. Germline loops: CDR1 SGHVS, CDR2 FNYEAQ. Trimming cost V 2 bases and J 5 bases, with 24 bases left between them. The CDR3 DNA sequence: TGTGCCAGCAGCTTATACCCTCTCCGGGACTCAGTGGGGGAGACCCAGTACTTC. Protein sequence: CASSLYPLRDSVGETQYF.

This chain uses TRBV7-3 with TRBJ1-6; unclear D gene. The CDR3 runs to 13 residues. Germline V gene lookup returns CDR1 SGHTA and CDR2 FQGTGA. Trimming cost V 5 bases and J 2 bases, with 4 bases left between them. The DNA for the CDR3 is TGTGCCAGCAGCAGGACCTATAATTCACCCCTCCACTTT. Its protein product is CASSRTYNSPLHF.

As DNA, the CDR3 is TGTGCCAGCAGCCCCGAGGGATACGAGCAGTACTTC. Its translation is CASSPEGYEQYF. The genes are TRBV7-9 and TRBJ2-7; a weak D match, TRBD2 (5 bases). Trimming removed 5 bases from V and 4 bases from J, with 9 bases in between. Germline CDR1 and CDR2: SEHNR and FQNEAQ (reference sequence). This CDR3 comprises 12 residues.

This clonotype was picked up many times. The V gene is TRBV9, the J gene TRBJ2-7; D possibly corresponds to TRBD2 (6 bases). The V end lost 3 bases, the J end lost 0 bases, and 13 bases lay between the germline ends. From germline, CDR1 is SGDLS and CDR2 YYNGEE. The CDR3 totals 15 residues. In nucleotides, the CDR3 is TGTGCCAGCAGCGAGGAGGGCCCTCTCTCCTACGAGCAGTACTTC. Amino acids: CASSEEGPLSYEQYF.